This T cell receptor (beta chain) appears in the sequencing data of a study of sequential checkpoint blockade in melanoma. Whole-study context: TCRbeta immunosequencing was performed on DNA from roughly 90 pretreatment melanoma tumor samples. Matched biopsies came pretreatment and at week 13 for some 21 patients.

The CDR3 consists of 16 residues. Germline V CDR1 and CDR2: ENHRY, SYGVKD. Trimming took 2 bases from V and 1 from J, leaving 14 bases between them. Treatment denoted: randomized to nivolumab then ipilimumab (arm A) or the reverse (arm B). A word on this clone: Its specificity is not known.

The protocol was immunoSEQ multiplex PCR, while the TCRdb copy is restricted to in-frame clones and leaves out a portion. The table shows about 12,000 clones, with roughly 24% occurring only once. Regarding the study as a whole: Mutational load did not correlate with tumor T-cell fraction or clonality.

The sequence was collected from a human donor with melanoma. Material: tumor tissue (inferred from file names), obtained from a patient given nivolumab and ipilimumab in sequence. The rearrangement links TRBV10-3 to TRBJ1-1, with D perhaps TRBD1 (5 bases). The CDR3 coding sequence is TGTGCCATCAGTGAGGGGGCCGAGGAATGGAACACTGAAGCTTTCTTT. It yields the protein CAISEGAEEWNTEAFF.